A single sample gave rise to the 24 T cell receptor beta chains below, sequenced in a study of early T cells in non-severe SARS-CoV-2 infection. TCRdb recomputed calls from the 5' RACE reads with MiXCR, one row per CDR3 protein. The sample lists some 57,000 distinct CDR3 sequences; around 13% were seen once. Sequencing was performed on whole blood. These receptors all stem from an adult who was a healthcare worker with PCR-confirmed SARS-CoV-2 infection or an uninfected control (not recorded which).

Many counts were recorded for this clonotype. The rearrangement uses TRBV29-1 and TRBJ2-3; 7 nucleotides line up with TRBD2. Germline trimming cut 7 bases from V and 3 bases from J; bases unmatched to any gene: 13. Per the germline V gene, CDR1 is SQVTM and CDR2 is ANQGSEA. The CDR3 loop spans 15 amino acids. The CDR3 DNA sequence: TGCAGCGCCAAGGGGCTAGCGGCAGGAACAGATACGCAGTATTTT. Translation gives CSAKGLAAGTDTQYF.

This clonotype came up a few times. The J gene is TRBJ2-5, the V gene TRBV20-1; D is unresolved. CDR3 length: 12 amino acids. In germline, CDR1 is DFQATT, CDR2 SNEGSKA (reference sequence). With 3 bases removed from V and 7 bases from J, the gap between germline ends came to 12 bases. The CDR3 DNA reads TGCAGTGCTAGTATTGGGCCACGGACCCAGTACTTC. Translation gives CSASIGPRTQYF.

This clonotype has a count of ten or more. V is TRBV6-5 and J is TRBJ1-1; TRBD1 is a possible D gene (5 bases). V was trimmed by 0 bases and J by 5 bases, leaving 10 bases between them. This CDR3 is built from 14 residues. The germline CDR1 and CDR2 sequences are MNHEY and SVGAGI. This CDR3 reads CASSYSGEGTEAFF. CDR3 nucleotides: TGTGCCAGCAGTTACTCAGGGGAGGGAACTGAAGCTTTCTTT.

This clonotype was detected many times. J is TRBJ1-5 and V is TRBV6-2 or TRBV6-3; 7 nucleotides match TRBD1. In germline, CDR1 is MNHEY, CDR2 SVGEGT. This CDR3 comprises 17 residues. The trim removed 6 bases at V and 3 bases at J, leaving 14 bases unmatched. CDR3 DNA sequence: TGTGCCAGCAGCCGGGGACAGCTAAGTGGGACCAATCAGCCCCAGCATTTT. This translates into CASSRGQLSGTNQPQHF.

CDR3 bases: TGTGCCAGCAGCTTGTTGACCAGAACCTATGGCTACACCTTC. This codes for CASSLLTRTYGYTF. The chain has TRBV7-9 and TRBJ1-2; no clear D gene. The CDR3 is 14 amino acids. Trimming removed 3 bases at V and 4 bases at J, with 12 bases between. Germline loops: CDR1 SEHNR, CDR2 FQNEAQ (reference sequence).

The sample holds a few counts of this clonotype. The CDR3 DNA sequence: TGTGCTAGTGGTTTGGTAATTCCCGGGGAGCTGTTTTTT. It translates to CASGLVIPGELFF. This chain connects TRBV12-5 to TRBJ2-2, with D hard to call. Germline V gene lookup returns CDR1 LGHNT and CDR2 FRNRAP. V was cut by 0 bases and J by 6 bases, with 5 bases left in between. The CDR3 contains 13 residues.

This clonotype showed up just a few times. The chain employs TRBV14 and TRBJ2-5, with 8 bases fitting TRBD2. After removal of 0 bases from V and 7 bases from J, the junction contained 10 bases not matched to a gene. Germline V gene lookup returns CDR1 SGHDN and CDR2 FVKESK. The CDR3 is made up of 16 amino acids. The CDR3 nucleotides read TGTGCCAGCAGCCAAGATACCACAGAAGCGGGGGCGACCCAGTACTTC. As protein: CASSQDTTEAGATQYF. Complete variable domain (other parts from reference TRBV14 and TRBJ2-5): EAGVTQFPSHSVIEKGQTVTLRCDPISGHDNLYWYRRVMGKEIKFLLHFVKESKQDESGMPNNRFLAERTGGTYSTLKVQPAELEDSGVYFCASSQDTTEAGATQYFGPGTRLLVL.

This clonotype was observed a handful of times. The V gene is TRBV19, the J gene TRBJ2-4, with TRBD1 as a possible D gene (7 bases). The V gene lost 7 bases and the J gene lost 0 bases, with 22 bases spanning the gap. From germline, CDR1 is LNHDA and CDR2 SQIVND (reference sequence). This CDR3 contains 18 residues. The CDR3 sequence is CASNRRGDRGLAKNIQYF. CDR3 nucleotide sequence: TGTGCCAGTAACCGCAGGGGGGATAGGGGTTTAGCCAAAAACATTCAGTACTTC.

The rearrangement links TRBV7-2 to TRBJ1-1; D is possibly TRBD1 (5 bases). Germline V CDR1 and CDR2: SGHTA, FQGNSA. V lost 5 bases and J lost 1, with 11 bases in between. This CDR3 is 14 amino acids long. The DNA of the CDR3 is TGTGCCAGCAGCCCCCCCGGGGCGAACACTGAAGCTTTCTTT. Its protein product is CASSPPGANTEAFF.

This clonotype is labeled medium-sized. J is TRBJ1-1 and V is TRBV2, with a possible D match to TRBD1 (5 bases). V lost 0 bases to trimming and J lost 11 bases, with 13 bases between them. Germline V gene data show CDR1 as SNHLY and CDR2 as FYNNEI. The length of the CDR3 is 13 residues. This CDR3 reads CASSEARQGRAFF. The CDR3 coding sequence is TGTGCCAGCAGTGAAGCGCGGCAGGGCAGGGCTTTCTTT.

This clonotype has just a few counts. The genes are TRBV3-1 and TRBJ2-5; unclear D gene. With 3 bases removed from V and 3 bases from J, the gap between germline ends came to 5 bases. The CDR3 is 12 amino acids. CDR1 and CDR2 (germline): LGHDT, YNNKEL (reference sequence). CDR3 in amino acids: CASSHSEETQYF. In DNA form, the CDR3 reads TGTGCCAGCAGCCATTCAGAAGAGACCCAGTACTTC.

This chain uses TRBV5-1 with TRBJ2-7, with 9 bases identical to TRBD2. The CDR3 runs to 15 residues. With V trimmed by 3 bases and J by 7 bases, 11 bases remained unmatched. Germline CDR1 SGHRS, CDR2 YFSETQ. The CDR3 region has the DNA TGCGCCAGCAGCTCCCCTTCAGCGGGAGGAGGGGAGCAGTACTTC. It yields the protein CASSSPSAGGGEQYF.

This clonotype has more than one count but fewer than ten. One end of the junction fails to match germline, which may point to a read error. The CDR3 DNA follows: TGTGCTAGCAGCTTAGTCTTACGGGGTAGCGGGAGTGGAACAGATACGCAGTATTTT. Protein product: CASSLVLRGSGSGTDTQYF. The chain recombines TRBV7-7 with TRBJ2-3; 9 positions match TRBD2. The CDR3 length is 19 residues. The germline gives CDR1 SSHAT, CDR2 FNYEAQ (reference sequence).

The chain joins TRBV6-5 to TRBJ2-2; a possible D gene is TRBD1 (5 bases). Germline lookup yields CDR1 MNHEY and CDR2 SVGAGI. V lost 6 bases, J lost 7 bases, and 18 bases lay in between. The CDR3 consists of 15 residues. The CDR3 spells CASSRVGRVGGELFF. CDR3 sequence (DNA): TGTGCCAGCAGCCGCGTCGGCAGGGTTGGCGGGGAGCTGTTTTTT.

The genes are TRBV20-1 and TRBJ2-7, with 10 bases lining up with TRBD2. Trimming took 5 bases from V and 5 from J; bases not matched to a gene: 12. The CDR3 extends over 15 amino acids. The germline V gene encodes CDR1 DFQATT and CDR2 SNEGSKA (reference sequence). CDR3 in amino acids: CSALRSSGRGNEQYF. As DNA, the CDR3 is TGCAGTGCTCTCCGGTCTAGCGGGAGAGGGAACGAGCAGTACTTC.

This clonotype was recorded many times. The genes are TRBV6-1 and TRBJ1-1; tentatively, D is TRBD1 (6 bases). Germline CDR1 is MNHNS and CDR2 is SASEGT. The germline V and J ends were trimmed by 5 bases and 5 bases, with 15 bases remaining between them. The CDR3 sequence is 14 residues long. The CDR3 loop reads CASSPDSRGTEAFF. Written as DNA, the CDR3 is TGTGCCAGCAGTCCGGACAGCCGAGGGACTGAAGCTTTCTTT.

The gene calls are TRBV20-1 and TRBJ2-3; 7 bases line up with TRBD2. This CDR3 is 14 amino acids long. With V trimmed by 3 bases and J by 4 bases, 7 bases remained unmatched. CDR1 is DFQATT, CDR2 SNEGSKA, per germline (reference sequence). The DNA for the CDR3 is TGCAGTGCTAGGGGCGGGAGCCTACCAGATACGCAGTATTTT. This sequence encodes CSARGGSLPDTQYF.

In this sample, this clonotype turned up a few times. The CDR3 DNA reads TGCAGCGTTGTACAGGGGGCTGGTCAGCCCCAGCATTTT. Encoded protein: CSVVQGAGQPQHF. This sequence joins TRBV29-1 and TRBJ1-5, with TRBD1 identical over 9 bases. J lost 6 bases, V lost 4 bases, and 4 bases had no gene match. CDR3 length: 13 residues. Germline V gives CDR1 SQVTM, CDR2 ANQGSEA.

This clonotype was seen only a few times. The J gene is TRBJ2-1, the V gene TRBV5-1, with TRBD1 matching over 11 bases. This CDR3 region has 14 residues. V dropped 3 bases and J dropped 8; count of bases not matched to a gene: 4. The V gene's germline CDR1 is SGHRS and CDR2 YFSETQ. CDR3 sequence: CASSSGTGGDEQFF. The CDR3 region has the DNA TGCGCCAGCAGCTCCGGGACAGGGGGGGATGAGCAGTTCTTC.

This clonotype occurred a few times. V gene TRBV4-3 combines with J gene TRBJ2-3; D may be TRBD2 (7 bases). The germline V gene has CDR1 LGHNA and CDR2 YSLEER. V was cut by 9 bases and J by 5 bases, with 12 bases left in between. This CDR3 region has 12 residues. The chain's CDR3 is CASRGAEDTQYF. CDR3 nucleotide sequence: TGCGCCAGTCGGGGGGCCGAAGATACGCAGTATTTT.

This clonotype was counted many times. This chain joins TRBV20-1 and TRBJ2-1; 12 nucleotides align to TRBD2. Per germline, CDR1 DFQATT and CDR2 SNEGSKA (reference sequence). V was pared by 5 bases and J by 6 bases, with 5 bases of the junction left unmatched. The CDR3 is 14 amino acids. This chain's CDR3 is CSAPWTSGANEQFF. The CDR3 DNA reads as TGCAGTGCTCCCTGGACTAGCGGGGCCAATGAGCAGTTCTTC.

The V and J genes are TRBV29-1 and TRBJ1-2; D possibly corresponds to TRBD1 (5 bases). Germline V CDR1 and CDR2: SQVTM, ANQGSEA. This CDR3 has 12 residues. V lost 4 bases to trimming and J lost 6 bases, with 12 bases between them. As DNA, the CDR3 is TGCAGCGTTGCGAGACAGAATGATGGCTACACCTTC. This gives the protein CSVARQNDGYTF.

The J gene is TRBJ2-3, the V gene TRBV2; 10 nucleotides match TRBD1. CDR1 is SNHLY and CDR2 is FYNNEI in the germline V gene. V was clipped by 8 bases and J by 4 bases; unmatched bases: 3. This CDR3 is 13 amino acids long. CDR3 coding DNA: TGTGCCAGCCGACAGGGGGCCGCAGATACGCAGTATTTT. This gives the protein CASRQGAADTQYF.

The CDR3 DNA reads TGTGCCAGCAGTCCCTCCGGATTGAGCTCCTACAATGAGCAGTTCTTC. Translating it yields CASSPSGLSSYNEQFF. The gene calls are TRBV28 and TRBJ2-1; D gene ambiguous. CDR3 length: 16 residues. V dropped 5 bases and J dropped 0 bases, with 14 bases sitting between them. The germline gives CDR1 MDHEN, CDR2 SYDVKM.